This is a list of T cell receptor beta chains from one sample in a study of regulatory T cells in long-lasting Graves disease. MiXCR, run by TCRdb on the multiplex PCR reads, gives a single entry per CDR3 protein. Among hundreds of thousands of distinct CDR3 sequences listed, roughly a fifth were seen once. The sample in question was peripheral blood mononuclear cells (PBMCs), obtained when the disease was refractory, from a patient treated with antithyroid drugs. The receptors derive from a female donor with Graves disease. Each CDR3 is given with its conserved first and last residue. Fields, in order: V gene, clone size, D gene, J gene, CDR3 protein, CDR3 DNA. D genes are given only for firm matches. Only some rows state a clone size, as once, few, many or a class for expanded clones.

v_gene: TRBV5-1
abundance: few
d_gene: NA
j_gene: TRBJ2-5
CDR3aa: CASSQDSPETQYF
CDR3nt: TGCGCCAGCAGCCAGGACAGTCCCGAGACCCAGTACTTC

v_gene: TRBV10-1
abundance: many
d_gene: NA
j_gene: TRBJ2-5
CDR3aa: CASSESTSAGARETQYF
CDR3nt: TGCGCCAGCAGTGAGTCGACAAGCGCCGGGGCCCGAGAGACCCAGTACTTC

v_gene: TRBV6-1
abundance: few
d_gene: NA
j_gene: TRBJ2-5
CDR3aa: CASSHIETQYF
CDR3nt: TGTGCCAGCAGTCACATAGAGACCCAGTACTTC

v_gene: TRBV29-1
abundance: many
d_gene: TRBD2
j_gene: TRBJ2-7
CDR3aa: CSITPGTSGAYEQYF
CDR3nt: TGCAGCATAACCCCCGGGACTAGCGGTGCCTACGAGCAGTACTTC

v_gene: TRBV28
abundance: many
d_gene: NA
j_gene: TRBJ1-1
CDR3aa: CASTTGGPEAFF
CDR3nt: TGTGCCAGCACCACTGGGGGCCCTGAAGCTTTCTTT

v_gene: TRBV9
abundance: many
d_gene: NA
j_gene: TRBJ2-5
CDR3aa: CASSVQQGQTQYF
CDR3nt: TGTGCCAGCAGCGTACAACAGGGCCAGACCCAGTACTTC

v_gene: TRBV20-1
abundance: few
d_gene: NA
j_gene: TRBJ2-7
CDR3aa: CSASPGREQYF
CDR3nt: TGCAGTGCTAGTCCAGGGCGCGAGCAGTACTTC

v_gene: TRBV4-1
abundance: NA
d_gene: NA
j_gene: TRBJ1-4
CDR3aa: CASSQGDRGGQEKLFF
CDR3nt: TGCGCCAGCAGCCAAGGGGACCGAGGGGGTCAAGAAAAACTGTTTTTT

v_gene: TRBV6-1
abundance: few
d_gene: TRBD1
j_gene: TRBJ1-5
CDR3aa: CASILLQGLYSNQPQHF
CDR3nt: TGTGCCAGCATCCTACTACAGGGGCTGTATAGCAATCAGCCCCAGCATTTT

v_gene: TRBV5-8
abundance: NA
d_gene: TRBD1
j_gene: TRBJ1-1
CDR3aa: CASSPEMDRGEGTEAFF
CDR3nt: TGTGCCAGCAGCCCCGAAATGGACAGGGGAGAAGGCACTGAAGCTTTCTTT

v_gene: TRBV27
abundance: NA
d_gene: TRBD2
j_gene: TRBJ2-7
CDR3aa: CASSSFLGLAGDGSYEQYF
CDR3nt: TGTGCCAGCAGTTCATTCCTAGGACTAGCGGGAGATGGGTCCTACGAGCAGTACTTC

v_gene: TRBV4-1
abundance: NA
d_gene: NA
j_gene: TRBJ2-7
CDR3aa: CASSPTGAGQAEQYF
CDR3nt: TGCGCCAGCAGTCCTACGGGGGCGGGACAAGCCGAGCAGTACTTC

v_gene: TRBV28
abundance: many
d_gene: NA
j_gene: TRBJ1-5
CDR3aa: CASKQGNQPQHF
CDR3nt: TGTGCCAGCAAACAGGGAAATCAGCCCCAGCATTTT

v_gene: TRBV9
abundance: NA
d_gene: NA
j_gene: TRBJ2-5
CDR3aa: CASSRDGPRETQYF
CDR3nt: TGTGCCAGCAGCCGAGATGGTCCCCGAGAGACCCAGTACTTC

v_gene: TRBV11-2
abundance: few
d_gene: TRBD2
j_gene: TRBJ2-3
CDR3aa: CASSIGGTSGPGRADTQYF
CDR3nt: TGTGCCAGCAGCATCGGGGGGACTAGCGGGCCGGGCAGGGCAGATACGCAGTATTTT

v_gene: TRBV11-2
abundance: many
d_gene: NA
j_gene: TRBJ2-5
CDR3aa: CASSRGSGVQETQYF
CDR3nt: TGTGCCAGCAGCCGGGGGTCCGGTGTTCAGGAGACCCAGTACTTC

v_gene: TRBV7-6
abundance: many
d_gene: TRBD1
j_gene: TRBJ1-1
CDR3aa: CASSLAPLGTGSEAFF
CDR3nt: TGTGCCAGCAGCTTAGCTCCCCTGGGGACAGGGTCTGAAGCTTTCTTT

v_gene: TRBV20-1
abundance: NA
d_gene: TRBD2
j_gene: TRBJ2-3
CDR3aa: CSARFPSGSETQYF
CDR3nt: TGCAGTGCTAGGTTCCCTAGCGGGAGTGAAACGCAGTATTTT

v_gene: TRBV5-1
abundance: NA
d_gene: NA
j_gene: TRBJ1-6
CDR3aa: CASSLDGWVKNSPLHF
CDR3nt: TGCGCCAGCAGCTTGGACGGTTGGGTAAAAAATTCACCCCTCCACTTT

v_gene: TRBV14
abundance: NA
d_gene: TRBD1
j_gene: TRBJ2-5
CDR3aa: CASSPGTGVVETQYF
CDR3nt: TGTGCCAGCAGCCCAGGGACAGGGGTAGTGGAGACCCAGTACTTC

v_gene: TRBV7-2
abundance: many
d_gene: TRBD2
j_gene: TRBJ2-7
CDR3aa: CASSLTSGRLGEQYF
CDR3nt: TGTGCCAGCAGCTTAACTAGCGGGAGGCTCGGCGAGCAGTACTTC

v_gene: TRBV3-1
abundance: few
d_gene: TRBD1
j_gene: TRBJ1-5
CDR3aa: CASSQDLTGGWPQHF
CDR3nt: TGTGCCAGCAGCCAAGATTTAACAGGGGGCTGGCCCCAGCATTTT

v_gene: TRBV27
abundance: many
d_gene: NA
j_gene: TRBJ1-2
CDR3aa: CASSISQGSPPNYGYTF
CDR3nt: TGTGCCAGCAGCATTTCACAGGGTTCCCCTCCTAACTATGGCTACACCTTC

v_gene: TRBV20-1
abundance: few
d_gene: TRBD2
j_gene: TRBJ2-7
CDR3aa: CSARDITSATTYEQYF
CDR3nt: TGCAGTGCTAGAGATATTACTAGCGCGACTACCTACGAGCAGTACTTC

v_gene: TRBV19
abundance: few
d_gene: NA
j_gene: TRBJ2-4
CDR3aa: CASNQQGSKNIQYF
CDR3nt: TGTGCCAGTAATCAACAGGGATCCAAAAACATTCAGTACTTC

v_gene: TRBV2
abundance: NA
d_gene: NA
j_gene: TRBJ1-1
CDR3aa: CASTAMGAEAFF
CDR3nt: TGTGCCAGCACCGCGATGGGGGCTGAAGCTTTCTTT

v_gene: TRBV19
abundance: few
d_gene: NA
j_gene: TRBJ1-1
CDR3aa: CASSIKTGLNTEAFF
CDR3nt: TGTGCCAGTAGTATTAAAACAGGGCTGAACACTGAAGCTTTCTTT

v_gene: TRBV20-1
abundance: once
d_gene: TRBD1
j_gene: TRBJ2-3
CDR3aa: CSARPSQGRTDTQYF
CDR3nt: TGCAGTGCTAGACCCTCACAGGGGCGCACAGATACGCAGTATTTT

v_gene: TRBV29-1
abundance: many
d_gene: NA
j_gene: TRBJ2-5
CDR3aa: CSVGRAGETQYF
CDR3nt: TGCAGCGTTGGACGGGCCGGCGAGACCCAGTACTTC

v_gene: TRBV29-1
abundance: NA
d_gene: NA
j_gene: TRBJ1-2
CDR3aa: CSVDEQRNYGYTF
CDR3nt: TGCAGCGTTGACGAGCAAAGAAACTATGGCTACACCTTC

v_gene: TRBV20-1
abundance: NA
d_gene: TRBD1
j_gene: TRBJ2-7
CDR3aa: CSTRPRTGISYEQYF
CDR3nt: TGCAGTACTAGACCAAGGACAGGGATCTCCTACGAGCAGTACTTC

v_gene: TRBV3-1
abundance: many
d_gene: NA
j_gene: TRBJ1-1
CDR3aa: CASSQDLPGAAEAFF
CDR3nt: TGTGCCAGCAGCCAAGATCTCCCCGGGGCTGCGGAAGCTTTCTTT

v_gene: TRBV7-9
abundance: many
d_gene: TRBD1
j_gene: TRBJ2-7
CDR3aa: CASSRSDRGYEQYF
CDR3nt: TGTGCCAGCAGCCGATCTGACAGGGGTTACGAGCAGTACTTC

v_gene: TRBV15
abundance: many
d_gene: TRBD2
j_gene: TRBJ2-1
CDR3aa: CATRASGSYNEQFF
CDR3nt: TGTGCCACCAGAGCTAGCGGCTCCTACAATGAGCAGTTCTTC

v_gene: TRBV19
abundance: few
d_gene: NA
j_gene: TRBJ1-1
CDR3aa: CASSIIRRDQSNTEAFF
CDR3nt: TGTGCCAGTAGTATAATACGGAGGGATCAATCAAACACTGAAGCTTTCTTT

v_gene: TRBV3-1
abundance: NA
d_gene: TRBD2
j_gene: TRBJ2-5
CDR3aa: CASSRPGLGEETQYF
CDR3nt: TGTGCCAGCAGTAGGCCGGGACTAGGCGAAGAGACCCAGTACTTC

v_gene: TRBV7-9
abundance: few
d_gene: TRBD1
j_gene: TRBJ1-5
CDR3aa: CASSLGQTANQPQHF
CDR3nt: TGTGCCAGCAGCCTGGGACAGACTGCCAATCAGCCCCAGCATTTT

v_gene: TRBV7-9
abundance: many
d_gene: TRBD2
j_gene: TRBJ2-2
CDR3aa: CASSSYGLASTGELFF
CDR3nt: TGTGCCAGCAGCTCCTACGGACTAGCAAGCACCGGGGAGCTGTTTTTT

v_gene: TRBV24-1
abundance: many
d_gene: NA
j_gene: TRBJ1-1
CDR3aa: CATRGQRNTEAFF
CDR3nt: TGTGCCACCAGGGGACAACGGAACACTGAAGCTTTCTTT

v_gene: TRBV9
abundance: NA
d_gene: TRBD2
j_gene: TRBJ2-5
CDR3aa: CASSDSGDPQETQYF
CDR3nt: TGTGCCAGCAGCGATAGCGGGGACCCTCAAGAGACCCAGTACTTC

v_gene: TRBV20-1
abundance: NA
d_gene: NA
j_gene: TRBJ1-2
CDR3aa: CSARAPEGYTF
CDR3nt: TGCAGTGCTCGGGCTCCGGAAGGCTACACCTTC

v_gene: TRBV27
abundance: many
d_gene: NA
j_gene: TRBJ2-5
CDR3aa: CASSAGIKETQYF
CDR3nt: TGTGCCAGCAGTGCCGGGATAAAAGAGACCCAGTACTTC

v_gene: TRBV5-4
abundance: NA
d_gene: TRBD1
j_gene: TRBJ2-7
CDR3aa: CASSLLNRGRWEQYF
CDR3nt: TGTGCCAGCAGCTTGTTAAACAGGGGGCGTTGGGAGCAGTACTTC

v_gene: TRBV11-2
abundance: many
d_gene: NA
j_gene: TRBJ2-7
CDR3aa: CASSNLKSPREQYF
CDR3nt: TGTGCCAGCAGTAATCTGAAGTCTCCCAGGGAGCAGTACTTC

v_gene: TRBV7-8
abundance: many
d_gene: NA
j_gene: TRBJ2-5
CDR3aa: CASSTTGRKETQYF
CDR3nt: TGTGCCAGCAGCACGACCGGCAGGAAGGAGACCCAGTACTTC

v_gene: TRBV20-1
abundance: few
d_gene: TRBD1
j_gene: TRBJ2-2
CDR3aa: CSATSPRTGNTGELFF
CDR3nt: TGCAGTGCAACGAGCCCGCGGACAGGGAACACCGGGGAGCTGTTTTTT

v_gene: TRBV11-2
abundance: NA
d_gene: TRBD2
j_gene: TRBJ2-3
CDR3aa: CASSLGASGSSLDTQYF
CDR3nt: TGTGCCAGCAGCTTAGGGGCTAGCGGGAGTTCTTTAGATACGCAGTATTTT

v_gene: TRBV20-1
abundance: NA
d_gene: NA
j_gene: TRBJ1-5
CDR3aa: CSAAPGGPNQPQHF
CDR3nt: TGCAGTGCTGCCCCCGGGGGCCCCAATCAGCCCCAGCATTTT

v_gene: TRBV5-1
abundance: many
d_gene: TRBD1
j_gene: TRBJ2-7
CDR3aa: CASSDKDRGSEQYF
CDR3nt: TGCGCCAGCAGCGACAAGGACAGGGGAAGCGAGCAGTACTTC